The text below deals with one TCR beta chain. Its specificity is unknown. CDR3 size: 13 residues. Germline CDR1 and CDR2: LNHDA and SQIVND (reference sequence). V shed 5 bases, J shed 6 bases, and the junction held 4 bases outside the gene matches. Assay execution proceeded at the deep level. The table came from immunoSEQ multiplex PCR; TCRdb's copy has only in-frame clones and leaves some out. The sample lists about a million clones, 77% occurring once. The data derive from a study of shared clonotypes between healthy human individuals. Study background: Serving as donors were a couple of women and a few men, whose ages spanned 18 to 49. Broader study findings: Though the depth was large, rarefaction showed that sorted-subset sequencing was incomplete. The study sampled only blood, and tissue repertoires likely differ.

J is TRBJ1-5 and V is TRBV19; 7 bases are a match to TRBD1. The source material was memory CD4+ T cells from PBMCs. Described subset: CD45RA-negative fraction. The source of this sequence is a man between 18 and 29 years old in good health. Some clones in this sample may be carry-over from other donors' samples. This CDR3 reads CASSQQGRQPQHF. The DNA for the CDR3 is TGTGCCAGTAGTCAACAGGGGCGTCAGCCCCAGCATTTT.